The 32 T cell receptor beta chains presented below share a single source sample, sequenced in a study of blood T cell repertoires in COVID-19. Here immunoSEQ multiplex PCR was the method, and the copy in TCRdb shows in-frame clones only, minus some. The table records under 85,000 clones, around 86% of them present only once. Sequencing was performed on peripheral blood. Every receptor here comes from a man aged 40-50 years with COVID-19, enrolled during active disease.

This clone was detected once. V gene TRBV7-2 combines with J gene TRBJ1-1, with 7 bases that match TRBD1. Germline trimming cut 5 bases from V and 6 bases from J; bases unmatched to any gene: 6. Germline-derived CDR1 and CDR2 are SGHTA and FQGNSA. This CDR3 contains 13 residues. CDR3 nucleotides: TGTGCCAGCAGCCTGCCCAGGGGGGCTGAAGCTTTCTTT. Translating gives CASSLPRGAEAFF.

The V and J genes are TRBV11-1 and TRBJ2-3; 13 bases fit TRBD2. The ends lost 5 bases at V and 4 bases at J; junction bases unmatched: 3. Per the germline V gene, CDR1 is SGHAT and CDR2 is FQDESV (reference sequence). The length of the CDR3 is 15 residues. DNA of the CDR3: TGTGCCAGCAGCGCACTAGCGGGGGGGGCAGATACGCAGTATTTT. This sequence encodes CASSALAGGADTQYF.

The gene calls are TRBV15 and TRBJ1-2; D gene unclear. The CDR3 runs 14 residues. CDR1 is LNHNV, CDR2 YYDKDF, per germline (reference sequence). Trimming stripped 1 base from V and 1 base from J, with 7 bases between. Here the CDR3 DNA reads TGTGCCACCAGCAGAGGCGGTGGTAACTATGGCTACACCTTC. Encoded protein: CATSRGGGNYGYTF.

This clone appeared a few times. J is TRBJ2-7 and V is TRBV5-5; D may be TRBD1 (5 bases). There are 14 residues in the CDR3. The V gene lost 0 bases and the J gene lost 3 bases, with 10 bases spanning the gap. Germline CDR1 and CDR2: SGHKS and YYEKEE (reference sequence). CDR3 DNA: TGTGCCAGCAGCTTGGTAGGGGAAGACTACGAGCAGTACTTC. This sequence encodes CASSLVGEDYEQYF. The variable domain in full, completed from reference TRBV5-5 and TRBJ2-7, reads DAGVTQSPTHLIKTRGQQVTLRCSPISGHKSVSWYQQVLGQGPQFIFQYYEKEERGRGNFPDRFSARQFPNYSSELNVNALLLGDSALYLCASSLVGEDYEQYFGPGTRLTVT.

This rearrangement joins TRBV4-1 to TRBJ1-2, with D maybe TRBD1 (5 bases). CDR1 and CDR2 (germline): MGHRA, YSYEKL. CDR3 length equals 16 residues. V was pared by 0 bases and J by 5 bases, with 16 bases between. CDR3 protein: CASSQDGTEGLYGYTF. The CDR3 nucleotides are TGCGCCAGCAGCCAAGATGGGACTGAGGGGCTATATGGCTACACCTTC.

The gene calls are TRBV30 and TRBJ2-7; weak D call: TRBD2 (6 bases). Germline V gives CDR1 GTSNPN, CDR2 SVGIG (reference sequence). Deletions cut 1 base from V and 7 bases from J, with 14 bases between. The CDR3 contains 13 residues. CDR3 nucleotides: TGTGCCTGGAGTGGGCGGGATCTCGGGGAGCAGTACTTC. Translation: CAWSGRDLGEQYF.

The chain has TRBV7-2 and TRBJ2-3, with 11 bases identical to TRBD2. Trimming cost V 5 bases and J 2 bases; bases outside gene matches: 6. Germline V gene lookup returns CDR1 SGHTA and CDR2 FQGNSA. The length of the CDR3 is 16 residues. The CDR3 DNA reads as TGTGCCAGCAGCGTCCGACTAGCGGGGTACACAGATACGCAGTATTTT. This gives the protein CASSVRLAGYTDTQYF.

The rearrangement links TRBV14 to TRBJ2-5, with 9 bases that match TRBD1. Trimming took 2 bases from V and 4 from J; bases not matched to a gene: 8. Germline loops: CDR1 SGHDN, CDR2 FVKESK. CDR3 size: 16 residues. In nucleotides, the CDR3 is TGTGCCAGCAGCCAAATGGGGGGACAGGGAGGAGAGACCCAGTACTTC. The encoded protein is CASSQMGGQGGETQYF. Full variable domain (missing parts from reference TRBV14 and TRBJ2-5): EAGVTQFPSHSVIEKGQTVTLRCDPISGHDNLYWYRRVMGKEIKFLLHFVKESKQDESGMPNNRFLAERTGGTYSTLKVQPAELEDSGVYFCASSQMGGQGGETQYFGPGTRLLVL.

The CDR3 nucleotides are TGTGCCAGTACGACAGGCTTCGGCGAGCAGTACTTC. This encodes CASTTGFGEQYF. This chain uses TRBV2 with TRBJ2-7; D may be TRBD1 (6 bases). The CDR3 has 12 amino acids. Trimming removed 9 bases from V and 6 bases from J, with 15 bases in between. Germline-derived CDR1 and CDR2 are SNHLY and FYNNEI.

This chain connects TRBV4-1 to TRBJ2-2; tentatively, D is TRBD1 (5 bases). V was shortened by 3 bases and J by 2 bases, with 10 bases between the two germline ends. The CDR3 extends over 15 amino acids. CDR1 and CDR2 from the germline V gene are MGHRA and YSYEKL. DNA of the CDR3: TGCGCCAGCAGCCAGGGTGACAGAAACACCGGGGAGCTGTTTTTT. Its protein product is CASSQGDRNTGELFF.

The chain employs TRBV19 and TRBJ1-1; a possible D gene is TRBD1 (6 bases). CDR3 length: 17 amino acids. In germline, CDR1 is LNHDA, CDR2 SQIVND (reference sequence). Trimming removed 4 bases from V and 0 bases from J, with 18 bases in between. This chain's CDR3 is CASSTNRDKGLNTEAFF. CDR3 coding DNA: TGTGCCAGTAGTACGAACCGGGACAAGGGGTTGAACACTGAAGCTTTCTTT.

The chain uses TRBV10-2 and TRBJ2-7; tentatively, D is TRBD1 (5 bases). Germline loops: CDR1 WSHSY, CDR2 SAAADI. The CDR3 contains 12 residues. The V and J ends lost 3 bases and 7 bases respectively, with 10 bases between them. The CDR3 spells CASSEQAVEQYF. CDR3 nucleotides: TGCGCCAGCAGTGAACAGGCGGTTGAGCAGTACTTC.

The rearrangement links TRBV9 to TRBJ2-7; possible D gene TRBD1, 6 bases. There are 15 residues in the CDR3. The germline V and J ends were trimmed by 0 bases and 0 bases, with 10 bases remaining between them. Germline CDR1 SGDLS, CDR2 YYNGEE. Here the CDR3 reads CASSVGWGPSYEQYF. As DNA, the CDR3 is TGTGCCAGCAGCGTAGGATGGGGGCCCTCCTACGAGCAGTACTTC.

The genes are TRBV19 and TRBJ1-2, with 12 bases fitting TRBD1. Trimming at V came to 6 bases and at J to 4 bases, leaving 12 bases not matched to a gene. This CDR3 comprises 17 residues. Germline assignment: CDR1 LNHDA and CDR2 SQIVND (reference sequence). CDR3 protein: CASSPGTGGRRSYGYTF. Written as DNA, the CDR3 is TGTGCCAGTAGCCCCGGGACAGGGGGCCGAAGAAGCTATGGCTACACCTTC.

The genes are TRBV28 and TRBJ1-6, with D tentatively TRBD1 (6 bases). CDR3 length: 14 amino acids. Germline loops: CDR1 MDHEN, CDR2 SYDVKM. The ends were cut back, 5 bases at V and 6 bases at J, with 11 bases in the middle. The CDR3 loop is CASSEDRSNSPLHF. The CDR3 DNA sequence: TGTGCCAGCAGTGAAGACAGGAGTAATTCACCCCTCCACTTT.

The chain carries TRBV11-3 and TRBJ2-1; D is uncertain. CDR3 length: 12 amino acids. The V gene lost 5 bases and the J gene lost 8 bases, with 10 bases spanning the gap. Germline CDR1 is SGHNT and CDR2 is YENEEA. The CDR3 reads CASSRLPHEQFF. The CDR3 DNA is TGTGCCAGCAGCCGCCTACCCCATGAGCAGTTCTTC.

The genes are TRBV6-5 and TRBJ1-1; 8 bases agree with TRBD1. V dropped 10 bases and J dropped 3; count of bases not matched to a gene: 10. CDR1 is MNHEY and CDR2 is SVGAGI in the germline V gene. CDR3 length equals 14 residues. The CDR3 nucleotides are TGTGCCACCGCGACAGGGGCCTCCGACACTGAAGCTTTCTTT. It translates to CATATGASDTEAFF.

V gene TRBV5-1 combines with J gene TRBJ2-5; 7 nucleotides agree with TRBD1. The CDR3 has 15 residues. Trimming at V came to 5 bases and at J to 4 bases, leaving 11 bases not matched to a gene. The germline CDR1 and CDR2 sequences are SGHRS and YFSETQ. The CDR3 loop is CASSLTGPRGETQYF. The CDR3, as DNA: TGCGCCAGCAGTTTGACAGGGCCGAGAGGAGAGACCCAGTACTTC.

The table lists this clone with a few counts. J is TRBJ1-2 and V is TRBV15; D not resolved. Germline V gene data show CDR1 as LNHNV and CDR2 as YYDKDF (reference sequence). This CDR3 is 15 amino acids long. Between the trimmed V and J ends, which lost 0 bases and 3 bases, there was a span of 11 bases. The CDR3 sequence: CATSREARGDYGYTF. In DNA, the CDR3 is TGTGCCACCAGCAGAGAAGCCCGAGGAGACTATGGCTACACCTTC.

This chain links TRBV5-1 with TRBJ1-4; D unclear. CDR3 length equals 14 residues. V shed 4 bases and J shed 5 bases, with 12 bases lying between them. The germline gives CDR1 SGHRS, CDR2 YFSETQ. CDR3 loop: CASSPGGLNEKLFF. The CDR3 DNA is TGCGCCAGCAGCCCGGGTGGACTCAATGAAAAACTGTTTTTT.

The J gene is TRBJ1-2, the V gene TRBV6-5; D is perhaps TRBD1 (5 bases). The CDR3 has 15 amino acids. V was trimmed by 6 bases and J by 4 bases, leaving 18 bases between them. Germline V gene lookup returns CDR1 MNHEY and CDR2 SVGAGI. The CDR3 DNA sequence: TGTGCCAGCAGGAGTACCGGGGGACTCGGCTATGGCTACACCTTC. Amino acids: CASRSTGGLGYGYTF.

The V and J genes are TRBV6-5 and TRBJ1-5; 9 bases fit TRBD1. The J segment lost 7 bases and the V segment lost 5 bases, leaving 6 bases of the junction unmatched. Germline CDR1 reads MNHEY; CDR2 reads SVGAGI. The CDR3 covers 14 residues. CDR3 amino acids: CASSPQGAGQPQHF. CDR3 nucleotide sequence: TGTGCCAGCAGTCCACAGGGGGCAGGGCAGCCCCAGCATTTT.

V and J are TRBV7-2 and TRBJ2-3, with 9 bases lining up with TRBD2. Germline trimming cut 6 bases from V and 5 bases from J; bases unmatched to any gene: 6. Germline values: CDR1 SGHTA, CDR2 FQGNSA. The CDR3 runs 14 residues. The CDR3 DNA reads TGTGCCAGCAGAAAGCGGGGGGAAGGAGATACGCAGTATTTT. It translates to CASRKRGEGDTQYF.

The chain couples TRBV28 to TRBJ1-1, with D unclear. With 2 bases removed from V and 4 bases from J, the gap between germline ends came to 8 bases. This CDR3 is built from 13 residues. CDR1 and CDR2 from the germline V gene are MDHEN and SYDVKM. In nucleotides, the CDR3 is TGTGCCAGCAGTTTAGGCGCGGGCACTGAAGCTTTCTTT. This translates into CASSLGAGTEAFF.

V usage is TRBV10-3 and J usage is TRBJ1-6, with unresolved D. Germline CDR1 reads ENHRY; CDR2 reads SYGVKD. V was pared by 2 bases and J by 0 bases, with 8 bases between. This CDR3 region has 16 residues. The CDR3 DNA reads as TGTGCCATCAGTGAGAGAGGCAGCTCCTATAATTCACCCCTCCACTTT. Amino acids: CAISERGSSYNSPLHF.

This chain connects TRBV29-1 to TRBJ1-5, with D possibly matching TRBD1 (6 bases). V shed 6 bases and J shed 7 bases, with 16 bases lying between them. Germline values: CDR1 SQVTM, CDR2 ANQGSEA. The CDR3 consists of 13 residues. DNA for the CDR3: TGCAGCGTCTCAGGGGATGGAGGCCAGCCCCAGCATTTT. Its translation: CSVSGDGGQPQHF.

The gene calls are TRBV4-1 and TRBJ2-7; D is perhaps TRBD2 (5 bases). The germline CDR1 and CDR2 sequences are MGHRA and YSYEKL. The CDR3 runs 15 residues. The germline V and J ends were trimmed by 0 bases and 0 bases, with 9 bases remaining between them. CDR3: CASSQDPGNSYEQYF. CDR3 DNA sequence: TGCGCCAGCAGCCAAGACCCGGGAAACTCCTACGAGCAGTACTTC.

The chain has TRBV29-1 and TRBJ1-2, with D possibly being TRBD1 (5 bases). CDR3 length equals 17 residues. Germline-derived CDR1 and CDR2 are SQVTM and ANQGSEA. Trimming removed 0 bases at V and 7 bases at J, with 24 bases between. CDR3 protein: CSVEDGGGREGKSGYTF. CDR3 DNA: TGCAGCGTTGAAGATGGAGGTGGGAGGGAGGGGAAAAGTGGCTACACCTTC. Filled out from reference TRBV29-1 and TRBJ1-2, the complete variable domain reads SAVISQKPSRDICQRGTSLTIQCQVDSQVTMMFWYRQQPGQSLTLIATANQGSEATYESGFVIDKFPISRPNLTFSTLTVSNMSPEDSSIYLCSVEDGGGREGKSGYTFGSGTRLTVV.

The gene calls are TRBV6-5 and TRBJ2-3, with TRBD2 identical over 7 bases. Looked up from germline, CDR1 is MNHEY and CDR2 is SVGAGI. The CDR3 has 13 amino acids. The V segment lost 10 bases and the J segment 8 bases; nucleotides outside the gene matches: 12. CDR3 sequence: CATSAAGEVTQYF. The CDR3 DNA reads TGTGCCACCTCCGCGGCGGGGGAAGTTACGCAGTATTTT.

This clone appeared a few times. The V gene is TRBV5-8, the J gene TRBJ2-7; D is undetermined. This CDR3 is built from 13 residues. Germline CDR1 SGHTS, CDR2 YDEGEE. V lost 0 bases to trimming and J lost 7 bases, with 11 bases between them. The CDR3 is CASSLGRPWEQYF. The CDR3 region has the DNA TGTGCCAGCAGCTTGGGGCGGCCCTGGGAGCAGTACTTC.

The CDR3 spells CASRGTRDYPTGELFF. As DNA, the CDR3 is TGCGCCAGCAGGGGTACCCGGGACTACCCGACCGGGGAGCTGTTTTTT. The J gene is TRBJ2-2, the V gene TRBV10-2; 7 bases map to TRBD2. This CDR3 has 16 residues. Germline-derived CDR1 and CDR2 are WSHSY and SAAADI. With 6 bases clipped from V and 5 bases from J, the junction kept 12 bases outside the gene matches.

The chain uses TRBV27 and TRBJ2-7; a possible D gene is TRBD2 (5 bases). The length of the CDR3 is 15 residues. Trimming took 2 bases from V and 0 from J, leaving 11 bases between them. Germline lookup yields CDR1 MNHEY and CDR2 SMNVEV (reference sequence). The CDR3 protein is CASSLKPGSSYEQYF. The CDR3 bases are TGTGCCAGCAGTTTAAAGCCGGGAAGCTCCTACGAGCAGTACTTC.